A single sample gave rise to the 9 T cell receptor beta chains below, sequenced in a study of identical twins. TCRdb used MiXCR to reprocess the 5' RACE reads, holding one entry per CDR3 protein. This sample has 400,000 to 500,000 distinct CDR3 sequences; roughly 13% occur once, and the top ten carry approximately 0.98%. The sample also formed part of further work on yellow fever vaccine responses in identical twins.

Source material: CD4+ T cells sorted from blood. The receptors stem from a woman aged 18-29 years in good health.

This clonotype was observed a handful of times. The J gene is TRBJ2-1, the V gene TRBV10-3, with D tentatively TRBD1 or TRBD2 (7 bases each). Trimming took 4 bases from V and 7 from J, leaving 17 bases between them. Germline CDR1 ENHRY, CDR2 SYGVKD. The CDR3 totals 15 residues. CDR3 sequence: CAISGRGGEGNEQFF. The DNA of the CDR3 is TGTGCCATCAGTGGCAGGGGGGGGGAAGGTAATGAGCAGTTCTTC.

This clonotype has ten or more counts. The rearrangement uses TRBV5-1 and TRBJ2-5; 8 bases fit TRBD1. V was clipped by 4 bases and J by 2 bases; unmatched bases: 4. Germline lookup yields CDR1 SGHRS and CDR2 YFSETQ. CDR3 size: 14 residues. This CDR3 is CASSPGQVQETQYF. The CDR3 coding sequence is TGCGCCAGCAGCCCGGGACAGGTGCAAGAGACCCAGTACTTC.

V usage is TRBV7-2 and J usage is TRBJ2-1; D tentatively reads TRBD1 or TRBD2 (5 bases each). This CDR3 has 15 amino acids. Germline CDR1 is SGHTA and CDR2 is FQGNSA. Trimming took 4 bases from V and 9 from J, leaving 19 bases between them. The chain's CDR3 is CASSSRDAWGGEQFF. The DNA for the CDR3 is TGTGCCAGCAGCTCACGGGACGCCTGGGGCGGTGAGCAGTTCTTC.

J is TRBJ2-1 and V is TRBV27; TRBD1 is a possible D gene (6 bases). Trimming cost V 5 bases and J 5 bases, with 16 bases left between them. The CDR3 is made up of 15 amino acids. Germline assignment: CDR1 MNHEY and CDR2 SMNVEV (reference sequence). The chain's CDR3 is CASSAQGLKHNEQFF. The CDR3 DNA sequence: TGTGCCAGCAGTGCCCAGGGGTTAAAACACAATGAGCAGTTCTTC.

Remarks on this clonotype: The germline gene is not matched at one end of the junction; a read error may be the cause. The rearrangement links TRBV15 to TRBJ2-7; TRBD1 matches 7 bases. The CDR3 spans 12 residues. CDR1 is LNHNV and CDR2 is YYDKDF in the germline V gene (reference sequence). For the CDR3, the DNA is TGTGCCACCAGCAGAGATAGGGACAGTCCCCTCTTC. This encodes CATSRDRDSPLF.

This clonotype showed up just a few times. V gene TRBV5-1 combines with J gene TRBJ2-5; 10 bases fit TRBD2. Germline V gene lookup returns CDR1 SGHRS and CDR2 YFSETQ. This CDR3 region has 17 residues. J was trimmed by 2 bases and V by 4 bases; bases with no gene match: 11. The CDR3 here is CASSLGPSGSPQETQYF. Written as DNA, the CDR3 is TGCGCCAGCAGCCTGGGGCCTAGCGGGAGTCCTCAAGAGACCCAGTACTTC.

The chain combines TRBV6-1 with TRBJ1-1; D uncertain. V dropped 2 bases and J dropped 4 bases, with 5 bases sitting between them. Germline V gives CDR1 MNHNS, CDR2 SASEGT. The CDR3 contains 12 residues. DNA of the CDR3: TGTGCCAGCAGTGAATTGAGCACTGAAGCTTTCTTT. As protein: CASSELSTEAFF.

This clonotype was seen a few times. The chain couples TRBV5-5 to TRBJ1-1, with no clear D. V was trimmed by 1 base and J by 7 bases, leaving 5 bases between them. The V gene's germline CDR1 is SGHKS and CDR2 YYEKEE (reference sequence). CDR3 size: 11 residues. The DNA of the CDR3 is TGTGCCAGCAGCTTGTGGGTTGAAGCTTTCTTT. Amino acid sequence: CASSLWVEAFF.

The chain uses TRBV20-1 and TRBJ2-2, with 9 bases fitting TRBD2. The J segment lost 1 base and the V segment lost 5 bases, leaving 8 bases of the junction unmatched. This CDR3 comprises 16 residues. CDR1 and CDR2 from the germline V gene are DFQATT and SNEGSKA (reference sequence). This CDR3 is CSALPGLAMNTGELFF. DNA for the CDR3: TGCAGTGCTTTGCCGGGACTAGCCATGAACACCGGGGAGCTGTTTTTT.